This T cell receptor beta chain emerged from a study of T cell repertoires in cytomegalovirus infection. At the level of the study: An indication of both CMV infection and matching HLA type came from public TCR beta signatures. The study, taken as a whole, reports: Pooled public TCR beta family frequency picked out CMV carriers with the relevant HLA.

The germline V gene encodes CDR1 MNHEY and CDR2 SMNVEV (reference sequence). The J segment lost 6 bases and the V segment lost 7 bases, leaving 15 bases of the junction unmatched. The CDR3 contains 15 residues. One entry per CDR3 protein, called by TCRdb with MiXCR from the reads. The table has some 600,000 distinct CDR3 sequences, approximately 24% seen once. Points on this clonotype: Its specificity is not known.

Sequenced input: CD8+ T cells from PBMCs. The chain has TRBV27 and TRBJ2-7; 7 bases are shared with TRBD2. The sequence derives from a human donor in good health (CMV status not recorded). Some clones in this sample may be carry-over from other donors' samples. CDR3 amino acids: CASTIRASGTCEQYF. As DNA, the CDR3 is TGTGCCAGCACCATAAGGGCTAGCGGAACCTGCGAGCAGTACTTC.